This T cell receptor (beta chain) was observed in a study of T cell responses to AZD1222 COVID-19 vaccine. Broader study findings: Baseline seropositivity occurred in only a handful of AZD1222 recipients. Without day 14 samples, only post-peak T cell repertoires were studied. Donors were mostly white British, more females; clonal diversity possibly underestimated. Mapped onto spike, vaccine-associated CD4 TCRs spanned it and were dominant at 160-218 and 743-854.

Notes on this clone: No antigen is known for it.

Assay used: immunoSEQ multiplex PCR; TCRdb lists only in-frame clones, some missing. The sample lists 120,000 to 150,000 clones; around 88% were seen once. CDR3 length equals 13 residues. The germline V gene encodes CDR1 MDHEN and CDR2 SYDVKM. Trimming removed 6 bases from V and 10 bases from J, with 16 bases in between. The source of this sequence is an adult in good health. The gene calls are TRBV28 and TRBJ2-4, with D perhaps TRBD1 or TRBD2 (5 bases each). The starting material was peripheral blood, obtained on day 0 of AZD1222 vaccination. CDR3 coding DNA: TGTGCCAGCAGCCGACGGGGCCTCCGGATTCAGTACTTC. Amino acid sequence: CASSRRGLRIQYF.